These 8 T cell receptor beta chains share one sample of origin, sequenced in a study of blood T cell repertoires in COVID-19. The protocol was immunoSEQ multiplex PCR, while the TCRdb copy is restricted to in-frame clones and leaves out a portion. The data contain about 73,000 clones, under 90% of them singletons. Sequencing was carried out using peripheral blood. The receptors come from a woman between 55 and 75 years old with acute or convalescent COVID-19.

The chain couples TRBV2 to TRBJ1-2; 7 bases map to TRBD1. This CDR3 has 14 residues. From germline, CDR1 is SNHLY and CDR2 FYNNEI. J gave up 1 base and V 4 bases, and 3 bases lay outside the gene matches. CDR3 nucleotide sequence: TGTGCCAGCAGTGGACAGGGACTTAACTATGGCTACACCTTC. It specifies CASSGQGLNYGYTF.

V usage is TRBV19 and J usage is TRBJ1-5; perhaps TRBD1 as D (6 bases). With 6 bases removed from V and 0 bases from J, the gap between germline ends came to 18 bases. The CDR3 spans 17 residues. CDR1 and CDR2 from the germline V gene are LNHDA and SQIVND (reference sequence). CDR3 residues: CASRAPRGTHSNQPQHF. CDR3 DNA sequence: TGTGCCAGTAGGGCCCCTCGAGGGACACATAGCAATCAGCCCCAGCATTTT.

The genes are TRBV4-2 and TRBJ2-5; 8 bases fit TRBD1. V dropped 0 bases and J dropped 2; count of bases not matched to a gene: 2. The CDR3 totals 15 residues. CDR1 and CDR2 from the germline V gene are LGHNA and YNFKEQ. The CDR3 is CASSQDGQGQETQYF. The CDR3 DNA reads TGTGCCAGCAGCCAAGACGGACAGGGACAAGAGACCCAGTACTTC.

CDR3 region: CASSRNRGDFTDTQYF. The CDR3 nucleotides are TGTGCCAGCAGCCGAAACAGGGGAGATTTCACAGATACGCAGTATTTT. The chain employs TRBV25-1 and TRBJ2-3; 7 bases align to TRBD1. J gave up 2 bases and V 6 bases, and 11 bases lay outside the gene matches. CDR3 length equals 16 residues. Germline V CDR1 and CDR2: MGHDK, SYGVNS.

The chain joins TRBV28 to TRBJ1-1, with D maybe TRBD1 (5 bases). CDR3 length: 13 residues. CDR1 and CDR2 (germline): MDHEN, SYDVKM. V lost 3 bases to trimming and J lost 1 base, with 6 bases between them. CDR3 residues: CASSFQGNTEAFF. The CDR3 DNA sequence: TGTGCCAGCAGTTTCCAGGGGAACACTGAAGCTTTCTTT.

The genes are TRBV12-3 or TRBV12-4 and TRBJ2-5, with TRBD2 matching over 9 bases. V was clipped by 9 bases and J by 9 bases; unmatched bases: 11. This CDR3 is 13 amino acids long. The CDR3 bases are TGTGCCAGTAGAGCGGGGGGCCCGGCGCCCCAGTACTTC. It specifies CASRAGGPAPQYF.

The chain combines TRBV5-1 with TRBJ1-6; 7 bases are shared with TRBD1. Trimming took 2 bases from V and 10 from J; bases not matched to a gene: 6. Germline V gene lookup returns CDR1 SGHRS and CDR2 YFSETQ. CDR3 length equals 14 residues. The CDR3, as DNA: TGCGCCAGCAGCTTATCACAGGGGCAATCACCCCTCCACTTT. Its translation is CASSLSQGQSPLHF.

The chain is built from TRBV19 and TRBJ1-5, with D unresolved. This CDR3 is built from 14 residues. V lost 3 bases, J lost 7 bases, and 13 bases lay in between. Per germline, CDR1 LNHDA and CDR2 SQIVND (reference sequence). This CDR3 reads CASSILEGAQPQHF. CDR3 in DNA: TGTGCCAGTAGTATTTTAGAGGGAGCCCAGCCCCAGCATTTT.